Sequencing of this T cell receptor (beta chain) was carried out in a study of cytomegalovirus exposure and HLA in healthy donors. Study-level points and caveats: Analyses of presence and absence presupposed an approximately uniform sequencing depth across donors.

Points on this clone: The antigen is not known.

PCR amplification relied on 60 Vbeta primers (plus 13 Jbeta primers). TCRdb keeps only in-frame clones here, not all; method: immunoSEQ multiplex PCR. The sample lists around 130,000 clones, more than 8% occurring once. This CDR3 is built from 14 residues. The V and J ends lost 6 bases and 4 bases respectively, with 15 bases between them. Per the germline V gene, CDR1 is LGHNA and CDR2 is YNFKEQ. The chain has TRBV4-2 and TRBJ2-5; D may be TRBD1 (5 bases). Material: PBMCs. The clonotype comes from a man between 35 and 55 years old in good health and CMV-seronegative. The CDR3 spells CASSPGQLGETQYF. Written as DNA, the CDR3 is TGTGCCAGCAGTCCAGGGCAGCTTGGAGAGACCCAGTACTTC.